This T cell receptor beta chain was identified in a study of blood T cell repertoires in COVID-19. For the study at large: Both acute and convalescent COVID-19 samples were obtained from the United States, Italy and Spain. Nucleic acid was either cDNA or gDNA, and it came from T cells, B-cell-depleted T cells, or PBMCs.

In the study's own analysis: Estimated nucleated cell counts came from reference gene primer amplification. Using immunoSEQ multiplex PCR, the repertoire was profiled, and TCRdb retains in-frame clones only, with some absent. V and J calls plus clone size are reproduced from that table; the DNA served to infer D and trimming. The repertoire includes 95,000 to 150,000 clones, about four fifths of them detected once, and 16% sits in the top ten. The germline V gene has CDR1 SQVTM and CDR2 ANQGSEA. V gave up 3 bases and J gave up 0 bases; unmatched junction bases: 3. CDR3 length: 14 residues. The sequenced sample was peripheral blood. The clonotype was recovered from a man aged 55 to 70 with active or convalescent COVID-19. The chain joins TRBV29-1 to TRBJ1-2, with 8 bases that match TRBD1. The CDR3 coding sequence is TGCAGCGTTGATGAGGACAGGGCTAACTATGGCTACACCTTC. Translating gives CSVDEDRANYGYTF.